Shown below are 26 T cell receptor beta chains from a single sample sequenced in a study of PD-1 blockade in classical Hodgkin lymphoma. Time point specified: cycle 4 day 1 (C4D1), after 5 to 7 weeks of nivolumab. Exposure to brentuximab vedotin varied, and each patient had relapsed following autologous stem cell transplantation. Repertoires were generated with immunoSEQ multiplex PCR, while TCRdb's copy carries only in-frame clones and drops some. The sample records tens of thousands of clones, roughly 80% being singletons. The source material was peripheral blood mononuclear cells (PBMCs), sampled before the fourth cycle of nivolumab. The receptors originated from a human donor with classical Hodgkin lymphoma.

The rearrangement joins TRBV6-5 to TRBJ1-1; D unclear. The CDR3 runs to 13 residues. Germline lookup yields CDR1 MNHEY and CDR2 SVGAGI. Deletions cut 0 bases from V and 8 bases from J, with 10 bases between. CDR3 protein: CASSYSPNLEAFF. In DNA, the CDR3 is TGTGCCAGCAGTTACTCGCCCAACCTAGAAGCTTTCTTT.

The chain uses TRBV7-2 and TRBJ2-3, with 12 bases identical to TRBD2. The germline V gene has CDR1 SGHTA and CDR2 FQGNSA. V lost 4 bases, J lost 4 bases, and 3 bases stayed unmatched. There are 15 residues in the CDR3. Here the CDR3 reads CASSSRLAGADTQYF. CDR3 bases: TGTGCCAGCAGCTCCCGACTAGCGGGGGCAGATACGCAGTATTTT.

The J gene is TRBJ1-1, the V gene TRBV7-9; 8 bases agree with TRBD1. The CDR3 sequence is 16 residues long. Germline V gives CDR1 SEHNR, CDR2 FQNEAQ (reference sequence). V lost 5 bases to trimming and J lost 0 bases; unmatched junction nucleotides: 8. This CDR3 reads CASSLGTGRLNTEAFF. As DNA, the CDR3 is TGTGCCAGCAGCCTTGGGACAGGTCGGCTGAACACTGAAGCTTTCTTT.

This clone appeared a few times. The J gene is TRBJ2-7, the V gene TRBV10-3, with no clear D. V was trimmed by 3 bases and J by 5 bases, leaving 5 bases between them. The CDR3 has 11 residues. Per germline, CDR1 ENHRY and CDR2 SYGVKD. In nucleotides, the CDR3 is TGTGCCATCAGTGATGGGAACGAGCAGTACTTC. Protein: CAISDGNEQYF.

CDR3 protein: CASSSRDRGTDTQYF. The CDR3 nucleotides are TGTGCCAGTAGTAGCCGGGACAGGGGGACAGATACGCAGTATTTT. The genes are TRBV19 and TRBJ2-3; TRBD1 matches at 11 bases. The V gene end was trimmed by 4 bases and the J gene end by 3 bases; junction bases not matched to a gene: 3. The CDR3 is 15 amino acids. The germline V gene has CDR1 LNHDA and CDR2 SQIVND (reference sequence).

A few counts support this clone. The chain joins TRBV7-9 to TRBJ2-2, with no clear D. Germline values: CDR1 SEHNR, CDR2 FQNEAQ (reference sequence). Trimming took 5 bases from V and 6 from J, leaving 22 bases between them. The CDR3 totals 17 residues. The CDR3 sequence is CASSTTSPHLSSGELFF. CDR3 DNA sequence: TGTGCCAGCAGCACTACATCTCCCCATCTTAGCTCCGGGGAGCTGTTTTTT.

This sequence joins TRBV6-1 and TRBJ1-3; D perhaps matches TRBD1 (5 bases). Germline CDR1 is MNHNS and CDR2 is SASEGT. V was shortened by 5 bases and J by 4 bases, with 12 bases between the two germline ends. CDR3 length: 14 residues. Here the CDR3 reads CASSPQGWGNTIYF. Written as DNA, the CDR3 is TGTGCCAGCAGTCCGCAGGGTTGGGGAAACACCATATATTTT.

The rearrangement uses TRBV29-1 and TRBJ2-3, with D perhaps matching TRBD2 (7 bases). Trimming stripped 6 bases from V and 5 bases from J, with 12 bases between. Germline CDR1 SQVTM, CDR2 ANQGSEA. The CDR3 covers 12 residues. The CDR3 nucleotides are TGCAGCGTGCGGGGGCTGGAAGATACGCAGTATTTT. This gives the protein CSVRGLEDTQYF.

V usage is TRBV28 and J usage is TRBJ2-1; 13 bases are shared with TRBD2. The CDR3 totals 23 residues. Germline trimming cut 6 bases from V and 2 bases from J; bases unmatched to any gene: 25. Germline V gives CDR1 MDHEN, CDR2 SYDVKM. DNA for the CDR3: TGTGCCAGCAGCCGCGGTCGGCGCCCGGGACTAGCGGGATTACCTCGAGCCTACAATGAGCAGTTCTTC. This gives the protein CASSRGRRPGLAGLPRAYNEQFF.

This clone showed up many times. The chain joins TRBV4-2 to TRBJ1-1; D remains unclear. Germline assignment: CDR1 LGHNA and CDR2 YNFKEQ. The CDR3 covers 17 residues. V gave up 4 bases and J gave up 4 bases, with 22 bases separating them. CDR3 DNA sequence: TGTGCCAGCAGCCCGGGGTCGGGCAGCCCCCTGGGCACTGAAGCTTTCTTT. As protein: CASSPGSGSPLGTEAFF.

The chain couples TRBV10-3 to TRBJ1-5; D not certain. The CDR3 runs 14 residues. Trimming cost V 2 bases and J 1 base, with 6 bases left between them. Germline values: CDR1 ENHRY, CDR2 SYGVKD. CDR3: CAISEGQSNQPQHF. As DNA, the CDR3 is TGTGCCATCAGTGAGGGGCAGAGCAATCAGCCCCAGCATTTT.

As DNA, the CDR3 is TGTGCCAGCTCACCCTCCAGCACTGAAGCTTTCTTT. Its protein product is CASSPSSTEAFF. The genes are TRBV18 and TRBJ1-1; D ambiguous. The V and J ends lost 3 bases and 4 bases respectively, with 6 bases between them. Germline assignment: CDR1 KGHSH and CDR2 LQKENI. CDR3 length: 12 residues.

The J gene is TRBJ2-1, the V gene TRBV13, with D possibly matching TRBD1 (6 bases). V gave up 5 bases and J gave up 0 bases, with 35 bases separating them. The CDR3 consists of 23 residues. Germline CDR1 reads PRHDT; CDR2 reads FYEKMQ (reference sequence). In nucleotides, the CDR3 is TGTGCCAGCAGCCGTAGCCTCTACAGGGAGCGGCTCCCTACGGAGAGCTCCTACAATGAGCAGTTCTTC. Protein sequence: CASSRSLYRERLPTESSYNEQFF.

The chain uses TRBV11-3 and TRBJ2-3; TRBD2 matches 15 bases. The CDR3 consists of 15 residues. The germline V gene has CDR1 SGHNT and CDR2 YENEEA. V shed 5 bases and J 7 bases; nucleotides not matched to a gene: 4. CDR3 sequence reads: CASSPGTSGRNTQYF. The CDR3, as DNA: TGTGCCAGCAGCCCAGGGACTAGCGGGAGGAATACGCAGTATTTT.

With respect to this clone: The same CDR3 arises from other DNA sequences in this sample as well. This chain joins TRBV7-3 and TRBJ2-3; 12 bases align to TRBD2. Germline V lookup: CDR1 SGHTA, CDR2 FQGTGA. Unmatched junction bases numbered 8, after V lost 8 bases and J lost 5 bases. The CDR3 loop spans 15 amino acids. This CDR3 is CASSRLAGGVDTQYF. The CDR3 DNA reads as TGTGCCAGCTCTCGGCTAGCGGGAGGGGTAGATACGCAGTATTTT.

As regards this clone: Compared with germline, one end of the junction differs, possibly owing to a read error. This chain links TRBV4-3 with TRBJ2-7; the match to TRBD1 covers 8 bases. The CDR3 totals 15 residues. Germline lookup yields CDR1 LGHNA and CDR2 YSLEER. The CDR3 coding sequence is TGCGCCAGCAGCCCCTCGACAGGGGATTCCTCCGAGCAGTACTTC. Amino acid sequence: CASSPSTGDSSEQYF.

The chain carries TRBV28 and TRBJ1-1; D remains ambiguous. The length of the CDR3 is 13 residues. Per germline, CDR1 MDHEN and CDR2 SYDVKM. V lost 7 bases and J lost 10, with 19 bases in between. As DNA, the CDR3 is TGTGCCAGCACTCCTAGAGCCCGGACGGTAGCTTTCTTT. Its protein product is CASTPRARTVAFF.

The V call is TRBV19, the J call TRBJ2-2; D may be TRBD1 or TRBD2 (5 bases each). Germline V gene lookup returns CDR1 LNHDA and CDR2 SQIVND (reference sequence). The CDR3 extends over 16 amino acids. The V end was cut by 6 bases, the J end by 1 base, with 15 bases between. The CDR3 sequence: CASSPRQRLNTGELFF. The CDR3 DNA follows: TGTGCCAGTAGCCCTAGACAGCGGTTGAACACCGGGGAGCTGTTTTTT.

This clone was seen a single time. The chain links TRBV11-2 to TRBJ2-3; D perhaps matches TRBD2 (6 bases). Germline V gene data show CDR1 as SGHAT and CDR2 as FQNNGV. The CDR3 is 15 amino acids. The V gene lost 0 bases and the J gene lost 2 bases, with 9 bases spanning the gap. The DNA for the CDR3 is TGTGCCAGCAGCTTAGAGGCGGGATTCACAGATACGCAGTATTTT. It encodes CASSLEAGFTDTQYF.

This clone was counted a single time. The CDR3 spells CAWSAGLYNEQFF. CDR3 coding DNA: TGTGCCTGGAGTGCCGGACTGTACAATGAGCAGTTCTTC. This chain connects TRBV30 to TRBJ2-1, with TRBD2 as a possible D gene (5 bases). CDR3 length equals 13 residues. Looked up from germline, CDR1 is GTSNPN and CDR2 is SVGIG (reference sequence). Trimming took off 1 base at V and 4 bases at J, with 8 bases between the two ends.

V gene TRBV11-2 combines with J gene TRBJ2-3; 12 bases are a match to TRBD2. This CDR3 is 18 amino acids long. Germline V lookup: CDR1 SGHAT, CDR2 FQNNGV. The ends lost 0 bases at V and 6 bases at J; junction bases unmatched: 10. CDR3 coding DNA: TGTGCCAGCAGCTTAGATCTAGGACTAGCGGGAAGAACCGATACGCAGTATTTT. Translating gives CASSLDLGLAGRTDTQYF.

The J gene is TRBJ2-7, the V gene TRBV10-2; D is unclear. The length of the CDR3 is 12 residues. Trimming removed 4 bases from V and 1 base from J, with 5 bases in between. Germline V gene sequence: CDR1 WSHSY, CDR2 SAAADI. The chain's CDR3 is CASSGGSYEQYF. The DNA of the CDR3 is TGCGCCAGCAGTGGCGGATCCTACGAGCAGTACTTC.

The V and J genes are TRBV10-2 and TRBJ1-3; 7 nucleotides agree with TRBD1. The CDR3 has 15 residues. The germline V gene encodes CDR1 WSHSY and CDR2 SAAADI. The J segment lost 2 bases and the V segment lost 6 bases, leaving 7 bases of the junction unmatched. The CDR3 sequence: CASRHTTGPGNTIYF. The CDR3 region has the DNA TGCGCCAGCAGACATACGACAGGGCCTGGAAACACCATATATTTT.

The chain has TRBV2 and TRBJ2-1; tentative D call: TRBD1 (6 bases). The CDR3 runs 13 residues. Trimming took off 5 bases at V and 10 bases at J, with 15 bases between the two ends. Germline V lookup: CDR1 SNHLY, CDR2 FYNNEI. CDR3: CASSYHRTDEQFF. The CDR3 nucleotides are TGTGCCAGCAGTTACCACCGGACAGACGAGCAGTTCTTC.

This clone was found once. The chain employs TRBV6-1 and TRBJ2-7, with unresolved D. This CDR3 has 11 residues. Germline CDR1 and CDR2: MNHNS and SASEGT. Between the trimmed V and J ends, which lost 6 bases and 7 bases, there was a span of 10 bases. The DNA for the CDR3 is TGTGCCAGCAGGCAGGTTGTGGAGCAGTACTTC. Its protein is CASRQVVEQYF.

This chain joins TRBV18 and TRBJ2-5; D gene ambiguous. The germline V gene has CDR1 KGHSH and CDR2 LQKENI. CDR3 length: 14 residues. With 2 bases removed from V and 3 bases from J, the gap between germline ends came to 10 bases. The CDR3 here is CASSPRWSEETQYF. The CDR3 DNA reads TGTGCCAGCTCACCAAGGTGGAGTGAAGAGACCCAGTACTTC. The entire variable domain, with the rest obtained from reference TRBV18 and TRBJ2-5, is as follows: NAGVMQNPRHLVRRRGQEARLRCSPMKGHSHVYWYRQLPEEGLKFMVYLQKENIIDESGMPKERFSAEFPKEGPSILRIQQVVRGDSAAYFCASSPRWSEETQYFGPGTRLLVL.